This T cell receptor beta chain derives from a study of cytomegalovirus exposure and HLA in healthy donors. Study in general: Genotyping of more than 300 donors showed that 80% to 85% belonged to the Caucasian-associated ancestry cluster.

The PCR was carried out with 60 Vbeta primers and 13 Jbeta primers. TCRdb's copy holds only in-frame clones and misses some; the assay was immunoSEQ multiplex PCR. This sample carries 100,000 to 150,000 clones, around four fifths of them seen once, and the ten largest clones take over 3.5%. This clone was seen just once. Germline V gene data show CDR1 as LNHDA and CDR2 as SQIVND (reference sequence). CDR3 length equals 14 residues. The V gene end was trimmed by 7 bases and the J gene end by 10 bases; junction bases not matched to a gene: 10. The sequencing sample was made of PBMCs. The chain joins TRBV19 to TRBJ1-4, with TRBD1 identical over 9 bases. This clonotype originated in a woman aged 40 to 50 in good health and CMV-seronegative. CDR3 in amino acids: CASNLRDRDAKLFF. CDR3 coding DNA: TGTGCCAGTAACCTCCGGGACAGGGATGCAAAACTGTTTTTT.